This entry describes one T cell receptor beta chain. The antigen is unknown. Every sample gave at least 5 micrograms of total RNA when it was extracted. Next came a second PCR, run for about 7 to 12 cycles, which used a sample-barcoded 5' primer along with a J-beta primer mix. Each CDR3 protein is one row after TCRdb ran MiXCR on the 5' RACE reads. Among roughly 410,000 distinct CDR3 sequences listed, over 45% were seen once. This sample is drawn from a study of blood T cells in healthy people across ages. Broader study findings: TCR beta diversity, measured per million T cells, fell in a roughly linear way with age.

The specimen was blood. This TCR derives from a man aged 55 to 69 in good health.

CDR3: CATSDPPRGEQYF. In DNA form, the CDR3 reads TGTGCCACCAGTGACCCCCCACGAGGCGAGCAGTACTTC. This rearrangement joins TRBV24-1 to TRBJ2-7, with unresolved D. The CDR3 consists of 13 residues. V dropped 4 bases and J dropped 6 bases, with 12 bases sitting between them. The germline V gene has CDR1 KGHDR and CDR2 SFDVKD.